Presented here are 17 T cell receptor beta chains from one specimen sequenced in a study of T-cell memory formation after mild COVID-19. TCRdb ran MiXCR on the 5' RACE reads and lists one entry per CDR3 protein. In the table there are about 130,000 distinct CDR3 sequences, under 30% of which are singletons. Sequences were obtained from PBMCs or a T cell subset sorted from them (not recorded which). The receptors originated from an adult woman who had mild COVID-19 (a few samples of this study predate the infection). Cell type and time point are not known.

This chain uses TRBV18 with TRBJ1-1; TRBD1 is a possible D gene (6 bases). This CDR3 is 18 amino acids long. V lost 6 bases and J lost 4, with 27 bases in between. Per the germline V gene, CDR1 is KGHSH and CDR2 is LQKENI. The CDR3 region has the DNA TGTGCCAGCTCTATGCTTGGGACACCTCCTCTCTCTAGCACTGAAGCTTTCTTT. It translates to CASSMLGTPPLSSTEAFF. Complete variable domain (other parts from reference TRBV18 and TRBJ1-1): NAGVMQNPRHLVRRRGQEARLRCSPMKGHSHVYWYRQLPEEGLKFMVYLQKENIIDESGMPKERFSAEFPKEGPSILRIQQVVRGDSAAYFCASSMLGTPPLSSTEAFFGQGTRLTVV.

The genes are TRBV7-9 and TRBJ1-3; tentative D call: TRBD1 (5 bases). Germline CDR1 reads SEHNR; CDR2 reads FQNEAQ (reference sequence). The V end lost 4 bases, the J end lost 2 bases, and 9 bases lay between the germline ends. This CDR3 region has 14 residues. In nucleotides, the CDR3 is TGTGCCAGCAGCTCTATGACAGCTGGAAACACCATATATTTT. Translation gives CASSSMTAGNTIYF.

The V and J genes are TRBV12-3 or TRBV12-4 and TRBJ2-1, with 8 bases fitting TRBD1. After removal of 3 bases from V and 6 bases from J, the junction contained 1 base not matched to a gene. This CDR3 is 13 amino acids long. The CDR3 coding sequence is TGTGCCAGCAGTTTCGGACAGGGCAATGAGCAGTTCTTC. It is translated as CASSFGQGNEQFF.

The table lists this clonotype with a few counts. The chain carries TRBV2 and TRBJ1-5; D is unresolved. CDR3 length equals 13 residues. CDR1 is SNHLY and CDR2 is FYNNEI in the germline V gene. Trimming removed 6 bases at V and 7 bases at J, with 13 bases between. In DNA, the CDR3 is TGTGCCAGCAGGGAGATAGGAGGGCAGCCCCAGCATTTT. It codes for CASREIGGQPQHF.

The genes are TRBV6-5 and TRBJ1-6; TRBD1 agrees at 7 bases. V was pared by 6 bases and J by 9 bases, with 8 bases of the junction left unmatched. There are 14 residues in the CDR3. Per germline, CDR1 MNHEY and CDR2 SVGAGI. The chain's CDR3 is CASRPGAGGSPLHF. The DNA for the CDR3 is TGTGCCAGCAGACCCGGGGCAGGGGGTTCACCCCTCCACTTT.

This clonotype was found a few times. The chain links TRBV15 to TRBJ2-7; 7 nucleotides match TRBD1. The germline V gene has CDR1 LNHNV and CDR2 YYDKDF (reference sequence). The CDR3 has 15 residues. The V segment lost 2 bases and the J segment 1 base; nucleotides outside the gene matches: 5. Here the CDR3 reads CATSRLAGGSYEQYF. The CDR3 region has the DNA TGTGCCACCAGCAGACTCGCAGGGGGATCCTACGAGCAGTACTTC.

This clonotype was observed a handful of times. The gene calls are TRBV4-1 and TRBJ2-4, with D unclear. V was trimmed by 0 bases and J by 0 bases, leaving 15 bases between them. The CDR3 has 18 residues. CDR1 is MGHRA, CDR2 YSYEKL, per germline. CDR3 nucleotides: TGCGCCAGCAGCCAAGACGTCAGTTTGATATTAGCCAAAAACATTCAGTACTTC. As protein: CASSQDVSLILAKNIQYF.

The CDR3 nucleotides are TGCGCCAGCAGCGGGACAGAGACCTACGAGCAGTACTTC. It encodes CASSGTETYEQYF. V usage is TRBV10-1 and J usage is TRBJ2-7; 7 bases are a match to TRBD1. The germline V gene encodes CDR1 WNHNN and CDR2 SYGVQD (reference sequence). CDR3 size: 13 residues. V lost 6 bases, J lost 2 bases, and 4 bases stayed unmatched.

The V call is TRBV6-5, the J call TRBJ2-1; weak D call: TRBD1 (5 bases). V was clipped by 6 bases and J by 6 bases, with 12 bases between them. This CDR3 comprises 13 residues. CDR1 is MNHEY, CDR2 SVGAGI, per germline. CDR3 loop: CASRTPGFNEQFF. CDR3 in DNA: TGTGCCAGCAGGACCCCAGGGTTCAATGAGCAGTTCTTC.

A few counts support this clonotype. The CDR3 sequence: CASSPDNEQFF. Written as DNA, the CDR3 is TGTGCCAGCAGCCCCGACAATGAGCAGTTCTTC. The chain carries TRBV9 and TRBJ2-1; D not certain. Per germline, CDR1 SGDLS and CDR2 YYNGEE. The CDR3 runs 11 residues. Trimming left V 4 bases short and J 5 bases short, with 4 bases between.

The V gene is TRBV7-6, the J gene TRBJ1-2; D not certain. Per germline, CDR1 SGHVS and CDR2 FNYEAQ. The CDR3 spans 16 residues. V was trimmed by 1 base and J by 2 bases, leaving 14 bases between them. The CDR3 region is CASSLESEPRNYGYTF. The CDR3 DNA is TGTGCCAGCAGCTTAGAGTCGGAACCCCGGAACTATGGCTACACCTTC. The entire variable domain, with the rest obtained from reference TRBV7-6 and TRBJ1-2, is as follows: GAGVSQSPRYKVTKRGQDVALRCDPISGHVSLYWYRQALGQGPEFLTYFNYEAQQDKSGLPNDRFSAERPEGSISTLTIQRTEQRDSAMYRCASSLESEPRNYGYTFGSGTRLTVV.

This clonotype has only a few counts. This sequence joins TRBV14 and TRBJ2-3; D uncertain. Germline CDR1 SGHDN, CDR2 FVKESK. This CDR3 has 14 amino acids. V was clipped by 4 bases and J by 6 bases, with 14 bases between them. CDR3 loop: CASSPRHFRDTQYF. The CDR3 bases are TGTGCCAGCAGCCCCCGGCATTTTAGGGATACGCAGTATTTT.

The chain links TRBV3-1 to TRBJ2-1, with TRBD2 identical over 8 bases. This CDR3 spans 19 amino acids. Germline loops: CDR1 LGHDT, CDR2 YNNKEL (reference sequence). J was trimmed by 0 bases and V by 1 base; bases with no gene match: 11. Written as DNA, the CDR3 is TGTGCCAGCAGCCAAGCCACTCTCCTCCGGGAGGGCTCCTACAATGAGCAGTTCTTC. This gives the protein CASSQATLLREGSYNEQFF.

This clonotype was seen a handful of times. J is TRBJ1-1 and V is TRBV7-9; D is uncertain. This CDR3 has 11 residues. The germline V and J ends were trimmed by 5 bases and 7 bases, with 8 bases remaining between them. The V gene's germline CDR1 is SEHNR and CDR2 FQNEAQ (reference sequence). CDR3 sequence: CASSVHREAFF. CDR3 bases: TGTGCCAGCAGCGTTCACCGTGAAGCTTTCTTT.

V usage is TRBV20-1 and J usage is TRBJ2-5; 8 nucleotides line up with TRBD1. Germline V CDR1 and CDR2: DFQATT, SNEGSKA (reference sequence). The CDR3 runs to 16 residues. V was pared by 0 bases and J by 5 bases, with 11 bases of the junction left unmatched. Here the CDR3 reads CSARDFRTGSLETQYF. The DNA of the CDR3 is TGCAGTGCTAGAGATTTTAGGACAGGGTCCCTTGAGACCCAGTACTTC.

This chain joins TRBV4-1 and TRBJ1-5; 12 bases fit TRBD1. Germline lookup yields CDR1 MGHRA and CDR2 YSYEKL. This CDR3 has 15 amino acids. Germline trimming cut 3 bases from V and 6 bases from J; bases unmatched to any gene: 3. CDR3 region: CASSHGTGGSQPQHF. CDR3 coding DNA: TGCGCCAGCAGCCACGGGACAGGGGGCTCTCAGCCCCAGCATTTT.

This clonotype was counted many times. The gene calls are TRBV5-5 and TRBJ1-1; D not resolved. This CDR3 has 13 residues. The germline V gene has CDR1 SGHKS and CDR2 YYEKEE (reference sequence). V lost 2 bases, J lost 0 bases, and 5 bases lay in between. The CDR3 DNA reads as TGTGCCAGCAGCTTTCGGTTGAACACTGAAGCTTTCTTT. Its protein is CASSFRLNTEAFF. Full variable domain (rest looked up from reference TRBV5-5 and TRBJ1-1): DAGVTQSPTHLIKTRGQQVTLRCSPISGHKSVSWYQQVLGQGPQFIFQYYEKEERGRGNFPDRFSARQFPNYSSELNVNALLLGDSALYLCASSFRLNTEAFFGQGTRLTVV.